This TCR beta chain originates from a study of blood T cell repertoires in COVID-19. Study as a whole: Samples taken during acute and convalescent COVID-19 were collected in the United States, Italy and Spain. PBMCs, B-cell-depleted T cells, or T cells provided the cDNA or gDNA that made up the material.

The authors' processing: Estimates of nucleated cell counts were drawn from the amplification of reference gene primers. Measured with immunoSEQ multiplex PCR; TCRdb has only the in-frame clones, and not every one. The DNA was the basis for D and trimming; V, J and clone size are from that table. The sample carries about 170,000 clones, around nine tenths recorded once. This CDR3 contains 12 residues. V lost 5 bases and J lost 4, with 6 bases in between. Germline V gene lookup returns CDR1 MNHEY and CDR2 SVGEGT. The J gene is TRBJ2-1, the V gene TRBV6-2 or TRBV6-3, with D uncertain. The source of this sequence is a young man with active or convalescent COVID-19. The sequenced sample consisted of peripheral blood. The CDR3 nucleotides are TGTGCCAGCAGTCTCGTATACAATGAGCAGTTCTTC. Residues: CASSLVYNEQFF.